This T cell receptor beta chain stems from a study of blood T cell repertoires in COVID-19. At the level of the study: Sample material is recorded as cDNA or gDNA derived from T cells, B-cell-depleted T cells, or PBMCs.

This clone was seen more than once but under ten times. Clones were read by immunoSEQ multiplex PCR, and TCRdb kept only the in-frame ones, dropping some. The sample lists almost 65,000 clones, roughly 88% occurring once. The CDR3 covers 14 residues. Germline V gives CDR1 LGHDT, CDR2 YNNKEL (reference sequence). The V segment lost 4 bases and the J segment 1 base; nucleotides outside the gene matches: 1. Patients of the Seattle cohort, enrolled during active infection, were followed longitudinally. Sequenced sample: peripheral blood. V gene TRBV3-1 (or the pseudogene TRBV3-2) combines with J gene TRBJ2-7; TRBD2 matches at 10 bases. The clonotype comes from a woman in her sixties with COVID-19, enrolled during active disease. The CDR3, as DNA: TGTGCCAGCAGCCCTAGCGGGAGATCCTACGAGCAGTACTTC. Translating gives CASSPSGRSYEQYF.